This TCR beta chain came from a study of blood T cell repertoires in COVID-19. For the study at large: The United States, Italy and Spain were the sources of the acute and convalescent COVID-19 samples. T cells, B-cell-depleted T cells, or PBMCs provided the cDNA or gDNA that served as material.

The CDR3 is made up of 14 amino acids. Germline V gene lookup returns CDR1 SGHTA and CDR2 FQGNSA. Trimming shortened V by 3 bases and J by 4 bases, and 12 bases separated the two germline ends. As originally analysed: Cell counts per sample came from amplifying reference gene primers. Assay: immunoSEQ multiplex PCR; the TCRdb copy retains only in-frame clones and omits some. V and J calls and clone size are as listed in that table; D and trimming were resolved from the DNA. The table lists 200,000 to 300,000 clones, around 81% of them singletons. The sequenced material came from peripheral blood. The chain carries TRBV7-2 and TRBJ1-1; D perhaps matches TRBD1 (5 bases). The source of this sequence is a young man who had recovered from COVID-19. The CDR3 coding sequence is TGTGCCAGCAGCTTCCGGGGGTTCGCCACTGAAGCTTTCTTT. It encodes CASSFRGFATEAFF.